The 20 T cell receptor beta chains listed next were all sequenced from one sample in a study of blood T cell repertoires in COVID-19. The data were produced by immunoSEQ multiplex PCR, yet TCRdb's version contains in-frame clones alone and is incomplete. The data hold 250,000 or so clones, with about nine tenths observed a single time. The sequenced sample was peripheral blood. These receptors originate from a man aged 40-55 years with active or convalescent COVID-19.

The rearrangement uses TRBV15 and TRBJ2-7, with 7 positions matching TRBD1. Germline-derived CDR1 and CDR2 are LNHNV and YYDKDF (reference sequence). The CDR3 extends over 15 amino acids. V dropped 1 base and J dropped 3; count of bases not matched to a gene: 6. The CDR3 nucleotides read TGTGCCACCAGCAGAGGCCCCCGACAGGGCTACGAGCAGTACTTC. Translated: CATSRGPRQGYEQYF.

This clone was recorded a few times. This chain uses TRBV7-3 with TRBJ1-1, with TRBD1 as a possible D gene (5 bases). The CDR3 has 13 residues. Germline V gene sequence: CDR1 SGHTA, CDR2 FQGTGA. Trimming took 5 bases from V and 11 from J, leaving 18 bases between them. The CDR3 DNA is TGTGCCAGCAGCCAACAGGACCGAACTCGGGCTTTCTTT. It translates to CASSQQDRTRAFF.

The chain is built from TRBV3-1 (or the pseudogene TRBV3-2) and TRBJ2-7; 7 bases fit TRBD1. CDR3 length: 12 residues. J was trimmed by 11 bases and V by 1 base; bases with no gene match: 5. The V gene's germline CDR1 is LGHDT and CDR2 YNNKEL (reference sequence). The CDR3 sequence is CASSQGTQGEYF. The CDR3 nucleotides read TGTGCCAGCAGCCAAGGAACTCAGGGGGAGTACTTC.

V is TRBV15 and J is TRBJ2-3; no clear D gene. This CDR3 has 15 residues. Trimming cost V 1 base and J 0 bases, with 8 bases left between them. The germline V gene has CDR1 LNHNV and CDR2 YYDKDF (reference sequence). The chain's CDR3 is CATSRGVASTDTQYF. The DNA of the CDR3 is TGTGCCACCAGCAGAGGAGTAGCTAGCACAGATACGCAGTATTTT.

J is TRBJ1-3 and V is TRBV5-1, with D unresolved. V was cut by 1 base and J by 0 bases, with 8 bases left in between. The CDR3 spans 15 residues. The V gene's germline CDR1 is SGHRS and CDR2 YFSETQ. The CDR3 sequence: CASSLSFGSGNTIYF. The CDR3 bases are TGCGCCAGCAGCTTGAGTTTCGGCTCTGGAAACACCATATATTTT.

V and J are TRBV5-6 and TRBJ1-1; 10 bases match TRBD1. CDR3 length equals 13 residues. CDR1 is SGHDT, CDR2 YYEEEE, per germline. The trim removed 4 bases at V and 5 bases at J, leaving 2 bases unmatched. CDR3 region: CASSGDRGTEAFF. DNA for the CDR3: TGTGCCAGCAGCGGGGACAGGGGAACTGAAGCTTTCTTT.

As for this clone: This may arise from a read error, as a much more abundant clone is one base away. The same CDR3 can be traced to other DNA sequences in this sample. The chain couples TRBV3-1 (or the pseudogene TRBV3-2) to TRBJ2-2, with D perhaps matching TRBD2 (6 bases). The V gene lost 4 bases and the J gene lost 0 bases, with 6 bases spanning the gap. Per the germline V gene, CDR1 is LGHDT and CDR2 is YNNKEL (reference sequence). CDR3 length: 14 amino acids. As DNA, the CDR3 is TGTGCCAGCAGCCGGGGGGCGAACACCGGGGAGCTGTTTTTT. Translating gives CASSRGANTGELFF.

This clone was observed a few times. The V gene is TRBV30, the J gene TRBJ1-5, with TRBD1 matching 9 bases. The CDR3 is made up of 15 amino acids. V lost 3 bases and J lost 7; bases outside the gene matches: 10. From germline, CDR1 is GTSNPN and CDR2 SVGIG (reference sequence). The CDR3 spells CAWSPGTGQSQPQHF. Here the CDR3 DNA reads TGTGCCTGGAGCCCGGGGACAGGGCAAAGCCAGCCCCAGCATTTT.

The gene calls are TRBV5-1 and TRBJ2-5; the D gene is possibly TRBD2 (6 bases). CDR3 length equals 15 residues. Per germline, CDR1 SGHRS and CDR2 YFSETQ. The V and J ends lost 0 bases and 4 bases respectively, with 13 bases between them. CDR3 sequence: CASSLGIGRSETQYF. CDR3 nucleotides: TGCGCCAGCAGCTTGGGTATCGGGAGATCAGAGACCCAGTACTTC.

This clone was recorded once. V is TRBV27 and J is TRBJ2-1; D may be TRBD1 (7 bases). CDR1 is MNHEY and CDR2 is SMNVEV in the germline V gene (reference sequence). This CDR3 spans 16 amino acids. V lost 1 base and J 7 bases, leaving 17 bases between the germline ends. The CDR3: CASSLFGQGDLNEQFF. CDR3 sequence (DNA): TGTGCCAGCAGTTTATTTGGGCAGGGGGACTTGAATGAGCAGTTCTTC.

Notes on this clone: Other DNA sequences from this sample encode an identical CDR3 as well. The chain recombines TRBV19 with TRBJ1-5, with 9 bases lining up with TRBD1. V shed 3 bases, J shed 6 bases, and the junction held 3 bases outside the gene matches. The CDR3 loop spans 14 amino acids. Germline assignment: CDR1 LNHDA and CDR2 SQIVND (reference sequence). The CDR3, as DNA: TGTGCCAGTAGTATCACAGGGGGCGGTCAGCCCCAGCATTTT. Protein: CASSITGGGQPQHF.

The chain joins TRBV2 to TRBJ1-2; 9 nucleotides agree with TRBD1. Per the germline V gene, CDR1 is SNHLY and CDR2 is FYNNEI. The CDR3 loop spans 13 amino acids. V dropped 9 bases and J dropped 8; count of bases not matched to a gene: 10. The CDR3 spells CARSPDRGAGYTF. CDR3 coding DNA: TGTGCCAGGTCCCCGGACAGGGGTGCCGGCTACACCTTC.

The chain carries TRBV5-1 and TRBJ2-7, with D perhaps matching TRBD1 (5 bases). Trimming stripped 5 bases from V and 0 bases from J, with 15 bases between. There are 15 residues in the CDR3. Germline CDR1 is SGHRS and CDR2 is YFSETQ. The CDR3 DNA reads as TGCGCCAGCAGTGAACAGGTCAGCATCTCCTACGAGCAGTACTTC. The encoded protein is CASSEQVSISYEQYF.

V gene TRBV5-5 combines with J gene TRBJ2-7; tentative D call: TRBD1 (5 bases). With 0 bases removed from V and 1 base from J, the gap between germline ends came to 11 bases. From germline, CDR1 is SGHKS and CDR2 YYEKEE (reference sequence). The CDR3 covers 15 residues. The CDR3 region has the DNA TGTGCCAGCAGCTTGGGGGGCGGATTATCCTACGAGCAGTACTTC. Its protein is CASSLGGGLSYEQYF.

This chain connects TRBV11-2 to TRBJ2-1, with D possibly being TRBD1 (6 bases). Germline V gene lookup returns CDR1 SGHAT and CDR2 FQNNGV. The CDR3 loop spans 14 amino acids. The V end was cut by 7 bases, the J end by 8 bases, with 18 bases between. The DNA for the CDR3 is TGTGCCAGCACCCCGTCTTCAGGGGTGGATGAGCAGTTCTTC. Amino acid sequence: CASTPSSGVDEQFF. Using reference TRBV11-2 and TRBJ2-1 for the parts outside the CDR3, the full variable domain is EAGVAQSPRYKIIEKRQSVAFWCNPISGHATLYWYQQILGQGPKLLIQFQNNGVVDDSQLPKDRFSAERLKGVDSTLKIQPAKLEDSAVYLCASTPSSGVDEQFFGPGTRLTVL.

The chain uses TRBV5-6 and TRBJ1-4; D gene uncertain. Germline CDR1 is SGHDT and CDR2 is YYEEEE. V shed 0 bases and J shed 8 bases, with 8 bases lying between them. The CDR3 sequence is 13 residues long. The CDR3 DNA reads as TGTGCCAGCAGCTTGGCGGGATACGAAAAACTGTTTTTT. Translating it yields CASSLAGYEKLFF.

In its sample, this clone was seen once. The CDR3 reads CASSQDLGMTYEQYF. CDR3 coding DNA: TGTGCCAGCAGCCAAGATCTCGGGATGACCTACGAGCAGTACTTC. The gene calls are TRBV14 and TRBJ2-7, with a possible D match to TRBD2 (5 bases). The CDR3 has 15 residues. Trimming cost V 0 bases and J 2 bases, with 11 bases left between them. Germline loops: CDR1 SGHDN, CDR2 FVKESK.

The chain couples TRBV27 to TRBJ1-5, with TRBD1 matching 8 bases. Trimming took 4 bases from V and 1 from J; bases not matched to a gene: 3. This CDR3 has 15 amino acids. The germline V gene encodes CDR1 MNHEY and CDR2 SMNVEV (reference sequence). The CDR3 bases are TGTGCCAGCAGTTCGGCAGGGGGCAGCAATCAGCCCCAGCATTTT. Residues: CASSSAGGSNQPQHF.

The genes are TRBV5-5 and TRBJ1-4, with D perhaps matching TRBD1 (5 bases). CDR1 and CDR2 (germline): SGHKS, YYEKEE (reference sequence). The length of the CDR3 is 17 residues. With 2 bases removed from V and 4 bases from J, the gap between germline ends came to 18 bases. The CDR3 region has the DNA TGTGCCAGCAGCTTCTTTTTAGTTGGCACAGGTAATGAAAAACTGTTTTTT. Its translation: CASSFFLVGTGNEKLFF.

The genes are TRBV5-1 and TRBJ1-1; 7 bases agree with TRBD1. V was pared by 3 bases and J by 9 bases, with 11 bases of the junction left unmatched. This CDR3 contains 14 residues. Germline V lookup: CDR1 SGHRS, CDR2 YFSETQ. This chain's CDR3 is CASSSDRAGAKAFF. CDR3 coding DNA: TGCGCCAGCAGCTCCGACAGGGCTGGAGCTAAAGCTTTCTTT.